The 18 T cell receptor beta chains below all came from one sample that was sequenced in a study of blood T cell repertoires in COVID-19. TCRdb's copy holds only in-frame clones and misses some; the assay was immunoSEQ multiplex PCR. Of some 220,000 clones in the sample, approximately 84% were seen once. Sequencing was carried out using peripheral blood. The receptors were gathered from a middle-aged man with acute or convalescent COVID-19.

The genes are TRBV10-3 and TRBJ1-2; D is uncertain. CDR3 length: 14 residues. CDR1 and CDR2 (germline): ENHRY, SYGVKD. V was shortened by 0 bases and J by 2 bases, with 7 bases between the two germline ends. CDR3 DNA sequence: TGTGCCATCAGTGAGTCGACACTCAACTATGGCTACACCTTC. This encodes CAISESTLNYGYTF.

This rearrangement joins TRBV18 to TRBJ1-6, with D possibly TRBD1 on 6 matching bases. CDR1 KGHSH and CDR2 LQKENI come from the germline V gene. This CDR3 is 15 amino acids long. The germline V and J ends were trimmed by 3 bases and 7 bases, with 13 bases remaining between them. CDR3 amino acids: CASSPFGQGNSPLHF. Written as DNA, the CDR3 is TGTGCCAGCTCACCTTTCGGGCAGGGGAATTCACCCCTCCACTTT.

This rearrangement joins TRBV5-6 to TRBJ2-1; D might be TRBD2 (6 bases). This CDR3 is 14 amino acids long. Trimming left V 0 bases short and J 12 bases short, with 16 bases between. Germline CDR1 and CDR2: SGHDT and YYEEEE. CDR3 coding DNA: TGTGCCAGCAGCTTGGGGGCGGAGCCCGGGGGGCAGTTCTTC. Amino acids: CASSLGAEPGGQFF.

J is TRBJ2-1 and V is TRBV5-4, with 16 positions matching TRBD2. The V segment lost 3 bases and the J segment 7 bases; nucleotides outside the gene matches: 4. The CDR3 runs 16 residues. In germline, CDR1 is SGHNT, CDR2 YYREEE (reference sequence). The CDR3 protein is CASSWGLAGGGNEQFF. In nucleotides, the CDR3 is TGTGCCAGCAGCTGGGGACTAGCGGGAGGGGGGAATGAGCAGTTCTTC. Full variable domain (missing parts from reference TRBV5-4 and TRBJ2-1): ETGVTQSPTHLIKTRGQQVTLRCSSQSGHNTVSWYQQALGQGPQFIFQYYREEENGRGNFPPRFSGLQFPNYSSELNVNALELDDSALYLCASSWGLAGGGNEQFFGPGTRLTVL.

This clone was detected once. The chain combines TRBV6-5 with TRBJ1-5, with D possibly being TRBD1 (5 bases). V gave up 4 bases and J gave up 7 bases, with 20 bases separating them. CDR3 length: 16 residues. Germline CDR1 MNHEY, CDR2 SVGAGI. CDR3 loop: CASSSNAGSWNQPQHF. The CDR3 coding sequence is TGTGCCAGCAGTTCAAATGCAGGGTCGTGGAACCAGCCCCAGCATTTT.

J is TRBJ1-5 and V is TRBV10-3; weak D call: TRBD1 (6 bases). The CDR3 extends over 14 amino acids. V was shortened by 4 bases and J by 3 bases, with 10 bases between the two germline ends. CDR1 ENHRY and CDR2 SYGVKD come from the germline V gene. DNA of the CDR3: TGTGCCATCAGTGCTGACAGGCTCAATCAGCCCCAGCATTTT. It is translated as CAISADRLNQPQHF.

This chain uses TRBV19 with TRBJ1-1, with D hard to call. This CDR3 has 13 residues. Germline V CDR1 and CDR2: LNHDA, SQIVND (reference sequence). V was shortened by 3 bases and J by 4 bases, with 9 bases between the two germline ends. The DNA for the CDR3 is TGTGCCAGTAGTATCGGGGAGGCCACTGAAGCTTTCTTT. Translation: CASSIGEATEAFF.

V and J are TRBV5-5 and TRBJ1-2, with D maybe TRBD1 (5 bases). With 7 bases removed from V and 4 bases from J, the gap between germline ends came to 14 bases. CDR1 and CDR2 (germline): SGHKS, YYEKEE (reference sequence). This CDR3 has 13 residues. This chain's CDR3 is CASASGGTYGYTF. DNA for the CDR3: TGTGCCAGCGCTTCTGGGGGGACCTATGGCTACACCTTC.

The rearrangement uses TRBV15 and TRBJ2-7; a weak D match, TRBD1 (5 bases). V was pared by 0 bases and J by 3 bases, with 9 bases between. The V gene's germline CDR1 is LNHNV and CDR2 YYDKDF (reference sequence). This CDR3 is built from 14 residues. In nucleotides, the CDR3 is TGTGCCACCAGCAGAGATACAGGATTCTACGAGCAGTACTTC. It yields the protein CATSRDTGFYEQYF.

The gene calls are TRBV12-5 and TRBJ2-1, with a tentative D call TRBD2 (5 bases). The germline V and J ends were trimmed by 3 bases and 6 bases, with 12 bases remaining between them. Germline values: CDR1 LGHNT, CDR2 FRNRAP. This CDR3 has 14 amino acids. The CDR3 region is CASGFLAVVNEQFF. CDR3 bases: TGTGCTAGTGGTTTCCTAGCTGTCGTCAATGAGCAGTTCTTC.

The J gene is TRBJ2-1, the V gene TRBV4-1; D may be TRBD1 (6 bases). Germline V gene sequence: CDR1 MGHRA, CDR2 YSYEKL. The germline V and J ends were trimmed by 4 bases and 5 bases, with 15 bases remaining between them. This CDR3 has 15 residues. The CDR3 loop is CASSPGAGGNNEQFF. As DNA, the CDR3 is TGCGCCAGCAGCCCAGGGGCGGGCGGAAACAATGAGCAGTTCTTC.

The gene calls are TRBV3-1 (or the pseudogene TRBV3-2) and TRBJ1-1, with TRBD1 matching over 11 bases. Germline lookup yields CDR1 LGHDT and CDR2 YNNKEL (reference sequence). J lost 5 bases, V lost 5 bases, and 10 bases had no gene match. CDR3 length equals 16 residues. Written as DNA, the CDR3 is TGTGCCAGCAGCACCCAATGGACAGGGGGCTATACTGAAGCTTTCTTT. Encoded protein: CASSTQWTGGYTEAFF.

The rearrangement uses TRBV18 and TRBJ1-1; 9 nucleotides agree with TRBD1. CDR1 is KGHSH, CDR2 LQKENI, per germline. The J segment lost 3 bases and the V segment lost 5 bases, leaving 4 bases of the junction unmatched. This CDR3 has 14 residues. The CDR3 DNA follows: TGTGCCAGCTCAGACAGGGGGAGGGACACTGAAGCTTTCTTT. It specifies CASSDRGRDTEAFF.

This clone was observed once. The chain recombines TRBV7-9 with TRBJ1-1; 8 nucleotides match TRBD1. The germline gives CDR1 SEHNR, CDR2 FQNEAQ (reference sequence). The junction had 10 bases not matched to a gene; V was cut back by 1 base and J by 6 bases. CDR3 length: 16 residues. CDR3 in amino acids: CASSLDPGQGGAEAFF. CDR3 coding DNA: TGTGCCAGCAGCTTAGACCCCGGACAGGGAGGTGCTGAAGCTTTCTTT.

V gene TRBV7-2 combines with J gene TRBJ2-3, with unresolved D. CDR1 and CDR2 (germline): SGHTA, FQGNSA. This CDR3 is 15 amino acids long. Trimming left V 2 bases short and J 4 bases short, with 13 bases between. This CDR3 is CASSLSELLADTQYF. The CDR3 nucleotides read TGTGCCAGCAGCTTATCCGAACTTCTGGCAGATACGCAGTATTTT.

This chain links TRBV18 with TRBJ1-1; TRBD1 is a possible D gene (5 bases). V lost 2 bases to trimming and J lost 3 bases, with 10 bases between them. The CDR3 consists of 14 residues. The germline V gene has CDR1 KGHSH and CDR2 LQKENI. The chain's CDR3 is CASSPKEGYTEAFF. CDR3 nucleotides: TGTGCCAGCTCACCAAAGGAGGGGTACACTGAAGCTTTCTTT. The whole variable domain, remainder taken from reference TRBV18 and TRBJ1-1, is NAGVMQNPRHLVRRRGQEARLRCSPMKGHSHVYWYRQLPEEGLKFMVYLQKENIIDESGMPKERFSAEFPKEGPSILRIQQVVRGDSAAYFCASSPKEGYTEAFFGQGTRLTVV.

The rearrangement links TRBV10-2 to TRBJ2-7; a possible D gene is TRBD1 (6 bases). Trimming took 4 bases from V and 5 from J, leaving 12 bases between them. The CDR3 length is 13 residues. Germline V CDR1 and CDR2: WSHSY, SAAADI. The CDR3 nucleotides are TGCGCCAGCAGTGCGGCCAGGGGCAACGAGCAGTACTTC. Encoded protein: CASSAARGNEQYF.

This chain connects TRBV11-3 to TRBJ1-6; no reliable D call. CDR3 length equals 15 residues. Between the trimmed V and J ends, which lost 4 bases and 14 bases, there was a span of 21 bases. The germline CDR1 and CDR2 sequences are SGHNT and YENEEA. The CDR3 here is CASSCMRYYSLTLHF. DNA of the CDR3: TGTGCCAGCAGCTGCATGAGGTATTACTCCCTCACCCTCCACTTT.